In its sample, the clone carrying this TCR beta chain was seen a few times. CDR3 length equals 16 residues. Germline V gives CDR1 LNHDA, CDR2 SQIVND (reference sequence). Trimming removed 7 bases from V and 0 bases from J, with 16 bases in between. The sample comes from a study of blood T cell repertoires in COVID-19. Study background: The samples span acute and convalescent COVID-19 from the United States, Italy and Spain. The analysed material was cDNA or gDNA that came from T cells, B-cell-depleted T cells, or PBMCs.

Per the original methods: It was from reference gene primer amplification that nucleated cell counts were estimated. Repertoires were generated with immunoSEQ multiplex PCR, while TCRdb's copy carries only in-frame clones and drops some. From that table come the V and J calls and clone size; the DNA was used to work out D and trimming. Here the sample spans a few hundred thousand clones, around 84% being singletons. The specimen was PBMCs or T cells enriched from blood (not recorded which). The V and J genes are TRBV19 and TRBJ1-5; tentative D call: TRBD1 (5 bases). The TCR comes from a woman aged 50 to 60 who had recovered from COVID-19. This CDR3 is CASNDAGGYSNQPQHF. The CDR3 DNA sequence: TGTGCCAGTAACGACGCGGGGGGATATAGCAATCAGCCCCAGCATTTT. The entire variable domain, with the rest obtained from reference TRBV19 and TRBJ1-5, is as follows: DGGITQSPKYLFRKEGQNVTLSCEQNLNHDAMYWYRQDPGQGLRLIYYSQIVNDFQKGDIAEGYSVSREKKESFPLTVTSAQKNPTAFYLCASNDAGGYSNQPQHFGDGTRLSIL.